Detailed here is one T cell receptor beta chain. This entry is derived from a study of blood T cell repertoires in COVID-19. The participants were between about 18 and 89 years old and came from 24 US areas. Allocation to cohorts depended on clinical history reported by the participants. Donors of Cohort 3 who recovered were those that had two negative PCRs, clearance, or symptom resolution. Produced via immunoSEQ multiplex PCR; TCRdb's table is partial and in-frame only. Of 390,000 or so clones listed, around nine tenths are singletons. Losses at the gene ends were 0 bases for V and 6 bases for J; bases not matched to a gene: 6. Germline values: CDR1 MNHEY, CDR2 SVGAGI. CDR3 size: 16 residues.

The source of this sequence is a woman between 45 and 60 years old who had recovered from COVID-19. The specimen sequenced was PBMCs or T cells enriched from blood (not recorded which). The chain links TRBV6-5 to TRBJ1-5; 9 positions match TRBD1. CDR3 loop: CASSYSGTGIGQPQHF. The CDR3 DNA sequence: TGTGCCAGCAGTTACTCCGGGACAGGGATAGGTCAGCCCCAGCATTTT.